The 31 T cell receptor beta chains below come from one sample, sequenced in a study of human T cells and chemical hapten exposure (dated by TCRdb to the early 2020s). To prepare the library, RACE was applied. The data were produced on a NextSeq 500. TCRdb took the public reads, trimmed them with fastp at Q25, ran MiXCR for clone calling and kept in-frame beta chains. Duplicate CDR3 protein sequences are folded into a single record with the most common DNA and genes. Here the sample has fewer than 60,000 distinct CDR3 sequences; approximately 11% occur a single time. The top ten clones comprise 3.5% to 4.5% of the sample. Read against the paper, the sample's time point label means: pre-sensitization, week 0. Sample treatment or condition, as interpreted from the label and publication: therapeutic diphenylcyclopropenone sensitization with weekly scalp DPC. The sample was whole blood, taken in connection with sensitization to the hapten diphenylcyclopropenone (DPC). The receptors originated from a woman aged 35 to 49 with alopecia areata. Some clones in this sample may be carry-over from other donors' samples.

This clonotype was seen repeatedly, ten times or more. J is TRBJ2-5 and V is TRBV11-3, with D perhaps being TRBD1 or TRBD2 (5 bases each). CDR1 is SGHNT, CDR2 YENEEA, per germline. The CDR3 is 13 residues long. Trimming cost V 2 bases and J 5 bases, with 9 bases left between them. The CDR3 sequence is CASSLRGGETQYF. DNA of the CDR3: TGTGCCAGCAGCTTAAGGGGCGGGGAGACCCAGTACTTC.

This clonotype was counted between two and nine times. The chain carries TRBV18 and TRBJ1-1; D is undetermined. Germline CDR1 and CDR2: KGHSH and LQKENI. The CDR3 length is 13 residues. Trimming removed 6 bases from V and 4 bases from J, with 12 bases in between. The CDR3, as DNA: TGTGCCAGCTCTCCCGGGGTGGGCACTGAAGCTTTCTTT. As protein: CASSPGVGTEAFF.

This clonotype was counted a few times. The chain combines TRBV10-3 with TRBJ2-1, with 11 bases lining up with TRBD2. Losses at the gene ends were 6 bases for V and 2 bases for J; bases not matched to a gene: 15. CDR3 length equals 19 residues. Germline V gene lookup returns CDR1 ENHRY and CDR2 SYGVKD. CDR3 bases: TGTGCCATCAGGGAGAGGGACACGGGACTAGCGGACACCTACAATGAGCAGTTCTTC. Protein: CAIRERDTGLADTYNEQFF.

This chain connects TRBV28 to TRBJ2-1; TRBD2 matches 10 bases. The length of the CDR3 is 17 residues. The ends lost 3 bases at V and 3 bases at J; junction bases unmatched: 8. CDR1 is MDHEN and CDR2 is SYDVKM in the germline V gene. CDR3 bases: TGTGCCAGCAGTTTGGACAGCGGGAGGGAGAGCTACAATGAGCAGTTCTTC. Translating gives CASSLDSGRESYNEQFF.

This clonotype was found a few times. V is TRBV24-1 and J is TRBJ2-1, with 9 nucleotides matching TRBD2. This CDR3 contains 16 residues. Germline V lookup: CDR1 KGHDR, CDR2 SFDVKD. Losses at the gene ends were 4 bases for V and 5 bases for J; bases not matched to a gene: 8. In DNA, the CDR3 is TGTGCCACCAGTGAGGGCGGGGGGGCCGAAAACAATGAGCAGTTCTTC. Translation gives CATSEGGGAENNEQFF.

J is TRBJ2-7 and V is TRBV5-1; D is perhaps TRBD1 (6 bases). Germline loops: CDR1 SGHRS, CDR2 YFSETQ. This CDR3 contains 15 residues. V was pared by 4 bases and J by 3 bases, with 17 bases between. CDR3 protein: CASSVIPGVGYEQYF. Written as DNA, the CDR3 is TGCGCCAGCAGCGTTATCCCAGGGGTAGGCTACGAGCAGTACTTC.

This clonotype was observed a handful of times. The chain uses TRBV7-9 and TRBJ2-2; D not resolved. The CDR3 loop spans 12 amino acids. Germline V gives CDR1 SEHNR, CDR2 FQNEAQ (reference sequence). Trimming cost V 4 bases and J 4 bases, with 4 bases left between them. The CDR3 DNA reads as TGTGCCAGCAGCTGGGGCACCGGGGAGCTGTTTTTT. Amino acid sequence: CASSWGTGELFF.

The V gene is TRBV2, the J gene TRBJ2-1; no firm D call. This CDR3 has 15 amino acids. V dropped 0 bases and J dropped 0 bases, with 6 bases sitting between them. Germline V gene data show CDR1 as SNHLY and CDR2 as FYNNEI. The CDR3 DNA reads TGTGCCAGCAGTGAAGCCGGCAGCTCCTACAATGAGCAGTTCTTC. Translation: CASSEAGSSYNEQFF.

This chain joins TRBV30 and TRBJ2-1; D might be TRBD1 or TRBD2, each matching 7 bases. Germline lookup yields CDR1 GTSNPN and CDR2 SVGIG (reference sequence). This CDR3 comprises 16 residues. V lost 4 bases to trimming and J lost 8 bases, with 24 bases between them. CDR3 amino acids: CAWTLGGTVGSDEQFF. DNA of the CDR3: TGTGCCTGGACCCTGGGGGGGACAGTAGGTTCCGATGAGCAGTTCTTC.

This clonotype was detected many times. This chain connects TRBV18 to TRBJ1-3; D unclear. This CDR3 has 14 residues. V lost 1 base, J lost 2 bases, and 6 bases lay in between. Germline V CDR1 and CDR2: KGHSH, LQKENI. CDR3 sequence reads: CASSPQGAGNTIYF. The CDR3, as DNA: TGTGCCAGCTCACCACAGGGCGCTGGAAACACCATATATTTT.

This clonotype was detected only a few times. This rearrangement joins TRBV3-1 to TRBJ1-2, with 9 bases that match TRBD1. The trim removed 4 bases at V and 8 bases at J, leaving 5 bases unmatched. This CDR3 has 13 amino acids. Germline V gives CDR1 LGHDT, CDR2 YNNKEL (reference sequence). Here the CDR3 reads CASSLTGGGGYTF. Here the CDR3 DNA reads TGTGCCAGCAGCCTAACAGGGGGCGGAGGCTACACCTTC.

The V call is TRBV20-1, the J call TRBJ1-2; 7 nucleotides line up with TRBD1. CDR3 length: 15 amino acids. Unmatched junction bases numbered 15, after V lost 6 bases and J lost 5 bases. Germline V gene lookup returns CDR1 DFQATT and CDR2 SNEGSKA (reference sequence). CDR3 region: CSAPRGGQRGYGYTF. CDR3 in DNA: TGCAGTGCCCCGAGGGGGGGACAGCGGGGTTATGGCTACACCTTC.

This clonotype has just a few counts. The chain joins TRBV7-8 to TRBJ2-3, with a possible D match to TRBD1 (5 bases). Germline CDR1 SGHVS, CDR2 FQNEAQ. Trimming shortened V by 7 bases and J by 4 bases, and 21 bases separated the two germline ends. CDR3 length equals 16 residues. Here the CDR3 DNA reads TGTGCCAGCACCCGAACAGCAGGGTCGCCCGCAGATACGCAGTATTTT. Its protein product is CASTRTAGSPADTQYF. Based on the CDR3 plus reference TRBV7-8 and TRBJ2-3, the full variable domain is GAGVSQSPRYKVAKRGQDVALRCDPISGHVSLFWYQQALGQGPEFLTYFQNEAQLDKSGLPSDRFFAERPEGSVSTLKIQRTQQEDSAVYLCASTRTAGSPADTQYFGPGTRLTVL.

The gene calls are TRBV6-2 or TRBV6-3 and TRBJ2-3; D call uncertain. The CDR3 spans 12 residues. Germline V gene lookup returns CDR1 MNHEY and CDR2 SVGEGT. The germline V and J ends were trimmed by 6 bases and 2 bases, with 6 bases remaining between them. CDR3 sequence reads: CASSPATDTQYF. CDR3 nucleotide sequence: TGTGCCAGCAGCCCGGCCACAGATACGCAGTATTTT.

By sample share, this clonotype is medium-sized (0.01 to 0.1%). The chain is built from TRBV7-9 and TRBJ1-2; possible D gene TRBD1, 6 bases. Germline V CDR1 and CDR2: SEHNR, FQNEAQ (reference sequence). The CDR3 is 14 residues long. Trimming shortened V by 5 bases and J by 4 bases, and 14 bases separated the two germline ends. CDR3: CASSPTTGFYGYTF. Written as DNA, the CDR3 is TGTGCCAGCAGCCCGACAACAGGGTTCTATGGCTACACCTTC.

This clonotype was seen a few times. V is TRBV20-1 and J is TRBJ2-7; no firm D call. Trimming shortened V by 8 bases and J by 0 bases, and 20 bases separated the two germline ends. The CDR3 contains 15 residues. Per the germline V gene, CDR1 is DFQATT and CDR2 is SNEGSKA (reference sequence). This CDR3 reads CSTNGVAKNSYEQYF. In DNA, the CDR3 is TGCAGTACAAATGGGGTCGCTAAGAACTCCTACGAGCAGTACTTC.

The chain uses TRBV12-3 or TRBV12-4 and TRBJ2-5; 14 nucleotides line up with TRBD2. The V gene end was trimmed by 6 bases and the J gene end by 4 bases; junction bases not matched to a gene: 4. CDR3 length equals 15 residues. CDR3 coding DNA: TGTGCCAGCAGCCAAGGGACTAGCGGGAGAGAGACCCAGTACTTC. Translation: CASSQGTSGRETQYF.

The sample holds a few counts of this clonotype. The V gene is TRBV29-1, the J gene TRBJ2-1; TRBD2 matches at 7 bases. V shed 7 bases and J 8 bases; nucleotides not matched to a gene: 8. The CDR3 runs to 12 residues. CDR1 is SQVTM and CDR2 is ANQGSEA in the germline V gene. CDR3 coding DNA: TGCAGCGGATCACTAGCGCGGGATGAGCAGTTCTTC. Translated, it gives CSGSLARDEQFF.

This clonotype was seen many times. The chain uses TRBV7-2 and TRBJ2-1, with TRBD2 matching 9 bases. The CDR3 runs 15 residues. Germline trimming cut 2 bases from V and 6 bases from J; bases unmatched to any gene: 5. Germline V lookup: CDR1 SGHTA, CDR2 FQGNSA. In DNA form, the CDR3 reads TGTGCCAGCAGCTTATCCGAGCGGGAGGTCAATGAGCAGTTCTTC. This gives the protein CASSLSEREVNEQFF. The full variable domain, with the rest looked up from reference TRBV7-2 and TRBJ2-1, is GAGVSQSPSNKVTEKGKDVELRCDPISGHTALYWYRQSLGQGLEFLIYFQGNSAPDKSGLPSDRFSAERTGGSVSTLTIQRTQQEDSAVYLCASSLSEREVNEQFFGPGTRLTVL.

This clonotype was observed many times. The chain links TRBV20-1 to TRBJ1-1; unclear D gene. V was trimmed by 4 bases and J by 2 bases, leaving 14 bases between them. Germline loops: CDR1 DFQATT, CDR2 SNEGSKA (reference sequence). This CDR3 has 14 residues. This chain's CDR3 is CSAMREGANTEAFF. The CDR3 DNA sequence: TGCAGTGCTATGAGGGAGGGCGCTAACACTGAAGCTTTCTTT.

This clonotype was seen repeatedly, ten times or more. The J gene is TRBJ2-3, the V gene TRBV4-1; maybe TRBD2 (6 bases). Per germline, CDR1 MGHRA and CDR2 YSYEKL. V was clipped by 11 bases and J by 2 bases, with 14 bases between them. CDR3 length: 13 residues. CDR3 sequence: CAAGQTITDTQYF. In DNA form, the CDR3 reads TGCGCCGCGGGGCAGACCATCACAGATACGCAGTATTTT.

There are many counts of this clonotype. The chain links TRBV6-6 to TRBJ2-2; the match to TRBD2 covers 7 bases. Germline V lookup: CDR1 MNHNY, CDR2 SVGAGI (reference sequence). Germline trimming cut 0 bases from V and 7 bases from J; bases unmatched to any gene: 5. The CDR3 runs 15 residues. The CDR3 DNA sequence: TGTGCCAGCAGTTACTCGGGGACTACGTACGGGGAGCTGTTTTTT. Encoded protein: CASSYSGTTYGELFF.

The V call is TRBV3-1, the J call TRBJ2-3; 12 bases align to TRBD2. V gave up 0 bases and J gave up 5 bases; unmatched junction bases: 3. Looked up from germline, CDR1 is LGHDT and CDR2 is YNNKEL (reference sequence). This CDR3 has 16 residues. The CDR3 region has the DNA TGTGCCAGCAGCCAAGATCTAGCGGGGGGGCGAGATACGCAGTATTTT. This codes for CASSQDLAGGRDTQYF.

This clonotype was found many times. The chain recombines TRBV5-1 with TRBJ1-1, with D uncertain. V lost 4 bases to trimming and J lost 2 bases, with 15 bases between them. Germline V gives CDR1 SGHRS, CDR2 YFSETQ. The length of the CDR3 is 15 residues. The CDR3: CASSLRLGSNTEAFF. CDR3 bases: TGCGCCAGCAGCCTGAGGTTGGGGAGCAACACTGAAGCTTTCTTT.

This clonotype turned up a few times. The chain combines TRBV11-2 with TRBJ1-6, with TRBD1 as a possible D gene (5 bases). The CDR3 runs 15 residues. The V gene's germline CDR1 is SGHAT and CDR2 FQNNGV. Between the trimmed V and J ends, which lost 1 base and 7 bases, there was a span of 11 bases. The CDR3 DNA reads TGTGCCAGCAGCTTAGGGGTCGGGGCCAATTCACCCCTCCACTTT. It codes for CASSLGVGANSPLHF.

This clonotype occurred many times. The chain uses TRBV19 and TRBJ2-6, with no clear D. Trimming took off 8 bases at V and 0 bases at J, with 11 bases between the two ends. The CDR3 is 15 residues long. Germline loops: CDR1 LNHDA, CDR2 SQIVND (reference sequence). The CDR3 sequence: CASWTGSSGANVLTF. CDR3 DNA sequence: TGTGCCAGTTGGACCGGTTCCTCTGGGGCCAACGTCCTGACTTTC.

As regards this clonotype: This may be a read error, as it is one base from a much larger clone. The rearrangement joins TRBV7-8 to TRBJ1-2, with 8 nucleotides matching TRBD1. The CDR3 loop spans 15 amino acids. Germline CDR1 is SGHVS and CDR2 is FQNEAQ. In nucleotides, the CDR3 is TGTGCCGGCAGCCCAATAGTCTGGACAGGGAGTGGCTACACCTTC. This encodes CAGSPIVWTGSGYTF.

This clonotype was seen ten or more times. This sequence joins TRBV4-1 and TRBJ2-2; D gene ambiguous. The V gene's germline CDR1 is MGHRA and CDR2 YSYEKL. V was pared by 7 bases and J by 6 bases, with 18 bases between. The CDR3 runs to 15 residues. For the CDR3, the DNA is TGCGCCAGCACGACATCCTCCCCTAGAGCCGGGGAGCTGTTTTTT. This sequence encodes CASTTSSPRAGELFF.

The genes are TRBV9 and TRBJ2-3; TRBD2 matches at 8 bases. The CDR3 sequence is 15 residues long. Unmatched junction bases numbered 7, after V lost 3 bases and J lost 4 bases. The germline CDR1 and CDR2 sequences are SGDLS and YYNGEE. The DNA of the CDR3 is TGTGCCAGCAGCGCTCGTAGCGGGAATGCAGATACGCAGTATTTT. Encoded protein: CASSARSGNADTQYF. Supplemented by reference TRBV9 and TRBJ2-3, the full variable domain reads DSGVTQTPKHLITATGQRVTLRCSPRSGDLSVYWYQQSLDQGLQFLIQYYNGEERAKGNILERFSAQQFPDLHSELNLSSLELGDSALYFCASSARSGNADTQYFGPGTRLTVL.

This clonotype was recorded a few times. The chain is built from TRBV6-5 and TRBJ2-3; 10 bases agree with TRBD2. The germline CDR1 and CDR2 sequences are MNHEY and SVGAGI. Trimming took 6 bases from V and 3 from J; bases not matched to a gene: 3. The CDR3 runs to 14 residues. As DNA, the CDR3 is TGTGCCAGCAGATTAGCGGGGGGAACAGATACGCAGTATTTT. It encodes CASRLAGGTDTQYF.

This clonotype came up many times. This rearrangement joins TRBV30 to TRBJ1-5; weak D call: TRBD1 (5 bases). Germline V gives CDR1 GTSNPN, CDR2 SVGIG (reference sequence). This CDR3 has 14 residues. Trimming removed 3 bases from V and 0 bases from J, with 9 bases in between. CDR3 amino acids: CAWSPDNSNQPQHF. The CDR3 coding sequence is TGTGCCTGGAGCCCGGACAATAGCAATCAGCCCCAGCATTTT.